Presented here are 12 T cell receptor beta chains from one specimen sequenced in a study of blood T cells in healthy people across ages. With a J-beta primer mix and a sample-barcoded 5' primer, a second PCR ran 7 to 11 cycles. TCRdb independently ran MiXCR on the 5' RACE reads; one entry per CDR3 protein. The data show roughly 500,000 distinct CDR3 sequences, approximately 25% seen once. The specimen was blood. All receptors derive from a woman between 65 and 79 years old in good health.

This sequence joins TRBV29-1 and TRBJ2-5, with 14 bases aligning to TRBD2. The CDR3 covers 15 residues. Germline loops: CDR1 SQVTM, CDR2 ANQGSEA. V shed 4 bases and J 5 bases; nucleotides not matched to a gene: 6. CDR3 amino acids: CSVVPRLAGGETQYF. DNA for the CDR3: TGCAGCGTTGTTCCGCGACTAGCGGGAGGGGAGACCCAGTACTTC.

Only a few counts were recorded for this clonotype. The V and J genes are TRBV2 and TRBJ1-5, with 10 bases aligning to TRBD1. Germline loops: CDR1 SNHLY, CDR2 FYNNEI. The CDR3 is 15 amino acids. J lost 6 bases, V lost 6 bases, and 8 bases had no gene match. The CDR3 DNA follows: TGTGCCAGCAGGCGGGACAGGGGAGGCGGTCAGCCCCAGCATTTT. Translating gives CASRRDRGGGQPQHF.

CDR3: CSASPPGTSNQPQHF. CDR3 sequence (DNA): TGCAGTGCTAGTCCCCCGGGCACGTCCAATCAGCCCCAGCATTTT. The V call is TRBV20-1, the J call TRBJ1-5; no clear D. Germline V gene lookup returns CDR1 DFQATT and CDR2 SNEGSKA (reference sequence). Trimming stripped 3 bases from V and 3 bases from J, with 15 bases between. This CDR3 region has 15 residues.

CDR3 residues: CASSLGTQPTLETQYF. CDR3 in DNA: TGCGCCAGCAGCTTGGGAACCCAGCCGACTCTTGAGACCCAGTACTTC. The chain couples TRBV5-1 to TRBJ2-5; D ambiguous. This CDR3 has 16 amino acids. CDR1 and CDR2 (germline): SGHRS, YFSETQ. The V and J ends lost 0 bases and 5 bases respectively, with 17 bases between them.

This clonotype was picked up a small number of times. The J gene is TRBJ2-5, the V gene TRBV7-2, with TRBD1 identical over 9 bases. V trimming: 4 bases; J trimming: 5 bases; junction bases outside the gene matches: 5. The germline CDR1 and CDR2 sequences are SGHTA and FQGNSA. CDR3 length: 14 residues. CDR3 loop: CASSSRTGDETQYF. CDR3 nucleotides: TGTGCCAGCAGCTCGAGGACAGGGGACGAGACCCAGTACTTC.

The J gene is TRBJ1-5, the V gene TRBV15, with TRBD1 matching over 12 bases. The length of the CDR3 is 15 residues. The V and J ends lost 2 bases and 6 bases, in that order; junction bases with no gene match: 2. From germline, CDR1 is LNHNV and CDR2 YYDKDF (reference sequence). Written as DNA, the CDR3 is TGTGCCACCAGCAGATGGGACAGGGGGCTTCAGCCCCAGCATTTT. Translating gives CATSRWDRGLQPQHF.

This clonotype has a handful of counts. In DNA form, the CDR3 reads TGTGCCAGCAGTTACTATCCTAGCGGGGGACAAGAGACCCAGTACTTC. Its protein is CASSYYPSGGQETQYF. The rearrangement links TRBV6-2 or TRBV6-3 to TRBJ2-5, with TRBD2 matching 10 bases. From germline, CDR1 is MNHEY and CDR2 SVGEGT. The CDR3 has 16 amino acids. With V trimmed by 1 base and J by 2 bases, 4 bases remained unmatched.

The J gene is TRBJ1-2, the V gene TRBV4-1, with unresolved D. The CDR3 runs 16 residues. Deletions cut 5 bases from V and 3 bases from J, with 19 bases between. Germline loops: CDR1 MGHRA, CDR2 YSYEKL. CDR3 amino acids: CASSTSTFMEDYGYTF. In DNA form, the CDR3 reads TGCGCCAGCAGCACTTCGACCTTCATGGAGGACTATGGCTACACCTTC.

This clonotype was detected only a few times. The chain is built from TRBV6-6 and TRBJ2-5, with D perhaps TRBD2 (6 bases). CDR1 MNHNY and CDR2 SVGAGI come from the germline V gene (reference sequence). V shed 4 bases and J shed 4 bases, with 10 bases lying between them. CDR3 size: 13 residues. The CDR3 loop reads CASSWSGLETQYF. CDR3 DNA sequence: TGTGCCAGCAGTTGGAGCGGGCTAGAGACCCAGTACTTC.

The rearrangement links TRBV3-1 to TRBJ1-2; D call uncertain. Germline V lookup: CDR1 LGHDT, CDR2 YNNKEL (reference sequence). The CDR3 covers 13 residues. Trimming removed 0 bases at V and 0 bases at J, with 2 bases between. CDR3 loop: CASSQDSNYGYTF. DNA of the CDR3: TGTGCCAGCAGCCAAGACTCTAACTATGGCTACACCTTC.

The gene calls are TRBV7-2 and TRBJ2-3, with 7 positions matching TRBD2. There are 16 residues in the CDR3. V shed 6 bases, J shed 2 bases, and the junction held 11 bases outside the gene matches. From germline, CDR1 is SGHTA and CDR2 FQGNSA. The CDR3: CASRVASRDYTDTQYF. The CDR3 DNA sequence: TGTGCCAGCAGGGTCGCTAGCAGGGACTACACAGATACGCAGTATTTT. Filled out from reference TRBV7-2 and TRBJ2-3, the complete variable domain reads GAGVSQSPSNKVTEKGKDVELRCDPISGHTALYWYRQSLGQGLEFLIYFQGNSAPDKSGLPSDRFSAERTGGSVSTLTIQRTQQEDSAVYLCASRVASRDYTDTQYFGPGTRLTVL.

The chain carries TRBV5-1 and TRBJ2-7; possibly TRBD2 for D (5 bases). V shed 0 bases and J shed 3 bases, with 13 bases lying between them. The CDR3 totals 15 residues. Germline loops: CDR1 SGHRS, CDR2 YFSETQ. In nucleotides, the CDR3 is TGCGCCAGCAGCTTGGAGAGGGTTACTTACTACGAGCAGTACTTC. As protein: CASSLERVTYYEQYF.